A selection of T cell receptor beta chains follows, all from one sample in a study of T cells in localized non-small cell lung cancer. The data were produced by immunoSEQ multiplex PCR, yet TCRdb's version contains in-frame clones alone and is incomplete. The sample lists more than 45,000 clones, 75% to 90% occurring once. This sample comprised peripheral blood, obtained before any cancer treatment. These receptors were obtained from a male donor aged 60 or older with stage III squamous cell lung carcinoma. CDR3s include the opening cysteine and the closing phenylalanine or tryptophan. A D gene is named only where the DNA matches it firmly. Some rows have no size entry. The others give once, few or many, or a class for an expanded clone.

clone size: -
J gene: TRBJ2-3
D gene: -
V gene: TRBV6-1
CDR3 protein: CASKGGGADTQYF
CDR3 DNA: TGTGCCAGTAAGGGAGGGGGCGCAGATACGCAGTATTTT

clone size: -
J gene: TRBJ2-7
D gene: -
V gene: TRBV7-9
CDR3 protein: CASSPSISYEQYF
CDR3 DNA: TGTGCCAGCAGCCCTAGTATATCCTACGAGCAGTACTTC

clone size: once
J gene: TRBJ2-7
D gene: -
V gene: TRBV6-6
CDR3 protein: CASSYSRGGEQYF
CDR3 DNA: TGTGCCAGCAGTTACTCCAGGGGCGGGGAGCAGTACTTC

clone size: -
J gene: TRBJ2-5
D gene: -
V gene: TRBV28
CDR3 protein: CASSPSRVGGETQYF
CDR3 DNA: TGTGCCAGCAGCCCCTCCAGGGTAGGAGGAGAGACCCAGTACTTC

clone size: -
J gene: TRBJ1-1
D gene: TRBD1
V gene: TRBV19
CDR3 protein: CASRGDRKNTEAFF
CDR3 DNA: TGTGCCAGTAGGGGGGACAGAAAGAACACTGAAGCTTTCTTT

clone size: -
J gene: TRBJ1-5
D gene: -
V gene: TRBV15
CDR3 protein: CATSEGVGGQHF
CDR3 DNA: TGTGCCACCAGCGAGGGGGTCGGGGGCCAGCATTTT

clone size: -
J gene: TRBJ1-1
D gene: -
V gene: TRBV5-6
CDR3 protein: CASTPRAGNTEAFF
CDR3 DNA: TGTGCCAGCACCCCCCGGGCGGGGAACACTGAAGCTTTCTTT

clone size: -
J gene: TRBJ2-1
D gene: -
V gene: TRBV7-8
CDR3 protein: CASSAESLSYNEQFF
CDR3 DNA: TGTGCCAGCAGCGCAGAAAGCCTCTCCTACAATGAGCAGTTCTTC

clone size: once
J gene: TRBJ2-7
D gene: TRBD2
V gene: TRBV10-2
CDR3 protein: CASLSGLAGVNEQYF
CDR3 DNA: TGCGCCAGCTTGTCTGGACTAGCGGGGGTGAACGAGCAGTACTTC

clone size: -
J gene: TRBJ2-2
D gene: -
V gene: TRBV2
CDR3 protein: CASSEVDLNGELFF
CDR3 DNA: TGTGCCAGCAGTGAAGTGGATTTGAACGGGGAGCTGTTTTTT

clone size: -
J gene: TRBJ1-6
D gene: -
V gene: TRBV5-1
CDR3 protein: CASSLWDLANSPLHF
CDR3 DNA: TGCGCCAGCAGCTTGTGGGACCTAGCCAATTCACCCCTCCACTTT

clone size: once
J gene: TRBJ2-1
D gene: TRBD2
V gene: TRBV7-3
CDR3 protein: CASSPMGLAGANEQFF
CDR3 DNA: TGTGCCAGCAGCCCAATGGGACTAGCGGGAGCGAATGAGCAGTTCTTC

clone size: -
J gene: TRBJ1-2
D gene: -
V gene: TRBV18
CDR3 protein: CASSPDGYGYTF
CDR3 DNA: TGTGCCAGCTCCCCCGACGGTTATGGCTACACCTTC

clone size: -
J gene: TRBJ1-4
D gene: -
V gene: TRBV11-2
CDR3 protein: CASSLDLKGKLFF
CDR3 DNA: TGTGCCAGCAGCTTAGATTTGAAAGGCAAACTGTTTTTT

clone size: -
J gene: TRBJ2-2
D gene: -
V gene: TRBV7-3
CDR3 protein: CASSFGQTGELFF
CDR3 DNA: TGTGCCAGCAGCTTCGGCCAGACCGGGGAGCTGTTTTTT

clone size: few
J gene: TRBJ1-5
D gene: -
V gene: TRBV4-2
CDR3 protein: CASSQVMSVSSNQPQHF
CDR3 DNA: TGTGCCAGCAGCCAAGTCATGTCGGTTTCTAGCAATCAGCCCCAGCATTTT

clone size: -
J gene: TRBJ2-2
D gene: -
V gene: TRBV5-1
CDR3 protein: CASSLVLEGGELFF
CDR3 DNA: TGCGCCAGCAGCCTCGTTTTGGAGGGCGGGGAGCTGTTTTTT

clone size: -
J gene: TRBJ2-5
D gene: TRBD2
V gene: TRBV5-1
CDR3 protein: CASSAGLPKLQETQYF
CDR3 DNA: TGCGCCAGCAGCGCGGGACTACCAAAACTCCAAGAGACCCAGTACTTC

clone size: -
J gene: TRBJ1-2
D gene: TRBD1
V gene: TRBV5-4
CDR3 protein: CASSLQTGSNYGYTF
CDR3 DNA: TGTGCCAGCAGCCTCCAGACAGGGAGTAACTATGGCTACACCTTC

clone size: -
J gene: TRBJ1-1
D gene: -
V gene: TRBV5-6
CDR3 protein: CASSPSPGTEAFF
CDR3 DNA: TGTGCCAGCAGCCCGTCCCCGGGAACTGAAGCTTTCTTT

clone size: -
J gene: TRBJ1-3
D gene: -
V gene: TRBV11-2
CDR3 protein: CASSESYGGNTIYF
CDR3 DNA: TGTGCCAGCAGCGAGTCCTACGGGGGAAACACCATATATTTT

clone size: -
J gene: TRBJ1-5
D gene: -
V gene: TRBV28
CDR3 protein: CASSSPGQNQPQHF
CDR3 DNA: TGTGCCAGCAGTTCTCCGGGTCAGAATCAGCCCCAGCATTTT

clone size: -
J gene: TRBJ1-1
D gene: -
V gene: TRBV19
CDR3 protein: CASSIHRDTEAFF
CDR3 DNA: TGTGCCAGTAGTATCCACAGGGACACTGAAGCTTTCTTT

clone size: -
J gene: TRBJ2-5
D gene: TRBD2
V gene: TRBV7-9
CDR3 protein: CASSYAVGVSGTSQETQYF
CDR3 DNA: TGTGCCAGCAGCTACGCGGTAGGCGTGAGCGGGACTAGCCAAGAGACCCAGTACTTC

clone size: few
J gene: TRBJ1-4
D gene: -
V gene: TRBV19
CDR3 protein: CASKRDGPTNEKLFF
CDR3 DNA: TGTGCCAGTAAGAGGGACGGTCCAACTAATGAAAAACTGTTTTTT

clone size: -
J gene: TRBJ2-5
D gene: -
V gene: TRBV5-1
CDR3 protein: CASSLAPGSQKAQYF
CDR3 DNA: TGCGCCAGCAGCTTGGCGCCAGGGAGCCAAAAGGCCCAGTACTTC

clone size: -
J gene: TRBJ1-4
D gene: -
V gene: TRBV9
CDR3 protein: CASSATRGSEKLFF
CDR3 DNA: TGTGCCAGCAGCGCCACCCGAGGGAGTGAAAAACTGTTTTTT

clone size: -
J gene: TRBJ2-1
D gene: TRBD1
V gene: TRBV11-2
CDR3 protein: CASRGQAYNEQFF
CDR3 DNA: TGTGCCAGCAGGGGACAGGCCTACAATGAGCAGTTCTTC

clone size: -
J gene: TRBJ1-3
D gene: TRBD1
V gene: TRBV2
CDR3 protein: CASNGQGNGNTIYF
CDR3 DNA: TGTGCCAGCAACGGACAGGGAAATGGAAACACCATATATTTT

clone size: -
J gene: TRBJ1-2
D gene: TRBD1
V gene: TRBV5-1
CDR3 protein: CASSLEGAQGYTF
CDR3 DNA: TGCGCCAGCAGCTTGGAGGGGGCCCAAGGCTACACCTTC

clone size: -
J gene: TRBJ2-7
D gene: -
V gene: TRBV4-1
CDR3 protein: CASSQDPGVEQQYF
CDR3 DNA: TGCGCCAGCAGCCAAGATCCGGGAGTGGAACAGCAGTACTTC

clone size: -
J gene: TRBJ2-5
D gene: -
V gene: TRBV20-1
CDR3 protein: CSARLAETQYF
CDR3 DNA: TGCAGTGCTCGCCTCGCGGAGACCCAGTACTTC

clone size: -
J gene: TRBJ1-4
D gene: -
V gene: TRBV5-1
CDR3 protein: CASSPAAGPNEKLFF
CDR3 DNA: TGCGCCAGCAGCCCGGCGGCCGGGCCTAATGAAAAACTGTTTTTT

clone size: -
J gene: TRBJ2-3
D gene: -
V gene: TRBV6-6
CDR3 protein: CASSYGAGDTQYF
CDR3 DNA: TGTGCCAGCAGTTACGGGGCGGGGGATACGCAGTATTTT

clone size: -
J gene: TRBJ2-7
D gene: -
V gene: TRBV11-2
CDR3 protein: CASSLDLGQGGVEQYF
CDR3 DNA: TGTGCCAGCAGCTTAGATCTCGGACAGGGAGGGGTCGAGCAGTACTTC

clone size: -
J gene: TRBJ2-7
D gene: -
V gene: TRBV6-6
CDR3 protein: CASRSLRRGINEQYF
CDR3 DNA: TGTGCCAGCAGATCGTTACGTCGCGGGATCAACGAGCAGTACTTC

clone size: -
J gene: TRBJ2-1
D gene: -
V gene: TRBV5-1
CDR3 protein: CASSLGGVSNEQFF
CDR3 DNA: TGCGCCAGCAGTTTGGGAGGTGTCTCAAATGAGCAGTTCTTC

clone size: -
J gene: TRBJ2-7
D gene: -
V gene: TRBV7-6
CDR3 protein: CASSLGTGTYEQYF
CDR3 DNA: TGTGCCAGCAGCTTAGGGACGGGAACCTACGAGCAGTACTTC